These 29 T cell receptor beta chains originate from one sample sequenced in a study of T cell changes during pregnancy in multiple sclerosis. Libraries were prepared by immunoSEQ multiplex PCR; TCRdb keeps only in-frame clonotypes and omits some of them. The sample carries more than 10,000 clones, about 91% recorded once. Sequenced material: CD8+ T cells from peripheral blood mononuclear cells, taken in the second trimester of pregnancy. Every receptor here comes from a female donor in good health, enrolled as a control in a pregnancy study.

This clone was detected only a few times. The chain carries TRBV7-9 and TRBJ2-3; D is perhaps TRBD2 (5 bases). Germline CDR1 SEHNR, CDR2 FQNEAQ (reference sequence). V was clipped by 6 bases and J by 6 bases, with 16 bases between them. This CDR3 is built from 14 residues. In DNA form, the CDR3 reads TGTGCCAGCAGTCTCTGGTCCGGGGAGGATACGCAGTATTTT. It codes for CASSLWSGEDTQYF.

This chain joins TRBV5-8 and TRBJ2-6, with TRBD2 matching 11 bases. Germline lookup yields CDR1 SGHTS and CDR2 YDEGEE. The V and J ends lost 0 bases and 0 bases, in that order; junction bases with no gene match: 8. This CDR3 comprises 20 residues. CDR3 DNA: TGTGCCAGCAGCTTGGGTAGCGGGGGGGCTCTGGACTCTGGGGCCAACGTCCTGACTTTC. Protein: CASSLGSGGALDSGANVLTF.

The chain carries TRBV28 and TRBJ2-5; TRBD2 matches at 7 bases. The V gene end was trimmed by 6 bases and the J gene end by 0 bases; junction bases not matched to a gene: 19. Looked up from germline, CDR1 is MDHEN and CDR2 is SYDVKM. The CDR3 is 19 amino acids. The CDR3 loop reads CASRGGFGQTYGDQETQYF. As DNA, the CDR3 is TGTGCCAGCAGGGGGGGGTTTGGGCAGACGTACGGTGACCAAGAGACCCAGTACTTC.

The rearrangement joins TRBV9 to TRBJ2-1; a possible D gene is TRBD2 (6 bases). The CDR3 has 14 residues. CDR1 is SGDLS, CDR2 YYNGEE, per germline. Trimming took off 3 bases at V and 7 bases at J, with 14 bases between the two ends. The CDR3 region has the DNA TGTGCCAGCAGCGAGCTGGGACTCTTAAATGAGCAGTTCTTC. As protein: CASSELGLLNEQFF.

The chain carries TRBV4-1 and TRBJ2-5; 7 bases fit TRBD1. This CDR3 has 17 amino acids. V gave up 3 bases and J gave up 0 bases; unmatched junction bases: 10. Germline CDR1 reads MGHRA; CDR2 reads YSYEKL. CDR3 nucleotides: TGCGCCAGCAGCCAGGAACTGGGACAGTCCGACCAAGAGACCCAGTACTTC. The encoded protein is CASSQELGQSDQETQYF.

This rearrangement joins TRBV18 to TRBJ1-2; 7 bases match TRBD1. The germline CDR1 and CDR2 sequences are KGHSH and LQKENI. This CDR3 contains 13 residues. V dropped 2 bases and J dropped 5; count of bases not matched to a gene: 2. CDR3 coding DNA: TGTGCCAGCTCACCAGGGACAGTTTATGGCTACACCTTC. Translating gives CASSPGTVYGYTF.

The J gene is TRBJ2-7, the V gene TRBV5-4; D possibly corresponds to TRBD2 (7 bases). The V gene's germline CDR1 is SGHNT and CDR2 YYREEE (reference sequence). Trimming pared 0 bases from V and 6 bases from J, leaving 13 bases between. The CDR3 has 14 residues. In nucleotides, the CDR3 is TGTGCCAGCAGCTTGGAAGGGGGGGCGAGCGAGCAGTACTTC. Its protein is CASSLEGGASEQYF.

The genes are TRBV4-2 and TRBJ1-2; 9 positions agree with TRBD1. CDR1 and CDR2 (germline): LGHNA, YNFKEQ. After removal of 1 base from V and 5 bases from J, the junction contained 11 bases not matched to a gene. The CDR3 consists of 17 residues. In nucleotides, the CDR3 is TGTGCCAGCAGCCAAGGGGGCGGGACAGGGCGGAGGTATGGCTACACCTTC. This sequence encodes CASSQGGGTGRRYGYTF.

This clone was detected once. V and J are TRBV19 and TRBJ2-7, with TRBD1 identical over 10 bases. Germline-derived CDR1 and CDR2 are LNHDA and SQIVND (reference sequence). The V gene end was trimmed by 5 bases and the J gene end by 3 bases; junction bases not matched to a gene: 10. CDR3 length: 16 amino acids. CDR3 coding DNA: TGTGCCAGTAGTGCGAACACCCGGGACAGGGGCTACGAGCAGTACTTC. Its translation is CASSANTRDRGYEQYF.

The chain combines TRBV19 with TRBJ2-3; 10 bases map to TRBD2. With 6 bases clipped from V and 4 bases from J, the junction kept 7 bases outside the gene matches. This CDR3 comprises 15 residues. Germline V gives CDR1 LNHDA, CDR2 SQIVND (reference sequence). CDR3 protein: CASSKLAGDADTQYF. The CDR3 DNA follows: TGTGCCAGTAGCAAGCTAGCGGGAGACGCAGATACGCAGTATTTT.

The DNA of the CDR3 is TGTGCCAGCAGCTTAGATTATGGCCGGGAGGAGCAGTACTTC. Translation: CASSLDYGREEQYF. V and J are TRBV13 and TRBJ2-7; the D gene is possibly TRBD2 (6 bases). The CDR3 sequence is 14 residues long. Trimming left V 1 base short and J 7 bases short, with 14 bases between. Germline-derived CDR1 and CDR2 are PRHDT and FYEKMQ (reference sequence).

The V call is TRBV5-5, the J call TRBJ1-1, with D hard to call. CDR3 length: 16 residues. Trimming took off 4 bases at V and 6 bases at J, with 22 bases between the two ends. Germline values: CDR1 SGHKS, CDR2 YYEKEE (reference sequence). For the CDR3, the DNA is TGTGCCAGCAGCCCGAGGGTAGTTGGATCCGGGTCTGAAGCTTTCTTT. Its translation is CASSPRVVGSGSEAFF.

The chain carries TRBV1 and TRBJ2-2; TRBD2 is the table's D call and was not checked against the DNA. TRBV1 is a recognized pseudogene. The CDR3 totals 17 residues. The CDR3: CTSSQDSSGSGTGELFF. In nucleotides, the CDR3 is TGCACCAGCAGCCAAGATTCCAGCGGGAGCGGCACCGGGGAGCTGTTTTTT.

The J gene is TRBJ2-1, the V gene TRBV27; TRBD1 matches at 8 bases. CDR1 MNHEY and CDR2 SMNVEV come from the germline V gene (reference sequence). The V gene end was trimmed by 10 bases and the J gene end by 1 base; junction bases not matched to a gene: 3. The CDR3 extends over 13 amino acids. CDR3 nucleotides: TGTGCCACCCGACAGGGGTCCTACAATGAGCAGTTCTTC. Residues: CATRQGSYNEQFF.

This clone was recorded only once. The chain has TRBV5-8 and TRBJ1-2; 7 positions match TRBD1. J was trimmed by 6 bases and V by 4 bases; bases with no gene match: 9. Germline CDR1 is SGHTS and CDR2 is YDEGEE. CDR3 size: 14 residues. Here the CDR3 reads CASSAFDRVNGYTF. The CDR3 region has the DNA TGTGCCAGCAGCGCCTTCGACAGGGTTAATGGCTACACCTTC.

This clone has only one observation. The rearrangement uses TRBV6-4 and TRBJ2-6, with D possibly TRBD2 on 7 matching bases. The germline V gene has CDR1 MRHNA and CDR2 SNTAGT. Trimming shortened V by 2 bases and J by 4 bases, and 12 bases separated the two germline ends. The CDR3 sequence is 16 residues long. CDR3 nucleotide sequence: TGTGCCAGCAGTGACGAGGGGGGGAAAGGGGCCAACGTCCTGACTTTC. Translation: CASSDEGGKGANVLTF.

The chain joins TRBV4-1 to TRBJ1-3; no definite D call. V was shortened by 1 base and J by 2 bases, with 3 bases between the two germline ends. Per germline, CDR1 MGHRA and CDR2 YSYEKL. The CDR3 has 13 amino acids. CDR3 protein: CASSQGPGNTIYF. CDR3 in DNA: TGCGCCAGCAGCCAAGGGCCTGGAAACACCATATATTTT.

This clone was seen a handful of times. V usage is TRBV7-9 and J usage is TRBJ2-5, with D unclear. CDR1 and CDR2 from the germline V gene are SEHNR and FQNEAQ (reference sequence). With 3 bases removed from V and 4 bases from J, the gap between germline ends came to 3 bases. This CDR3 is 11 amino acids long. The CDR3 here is CASSFGETQYF. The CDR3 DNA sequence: TGTGCCAGCAGCTTCGGAGAGACCCAGTACTTC.

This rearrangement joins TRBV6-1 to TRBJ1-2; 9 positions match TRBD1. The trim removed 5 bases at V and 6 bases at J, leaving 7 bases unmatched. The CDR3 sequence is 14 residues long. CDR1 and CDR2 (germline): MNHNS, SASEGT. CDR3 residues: CASSPLTGGDGYTF. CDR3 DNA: TGTGCCAGCAGTCCCTTGACAGGGGGAGATGGCTACACCTTC.

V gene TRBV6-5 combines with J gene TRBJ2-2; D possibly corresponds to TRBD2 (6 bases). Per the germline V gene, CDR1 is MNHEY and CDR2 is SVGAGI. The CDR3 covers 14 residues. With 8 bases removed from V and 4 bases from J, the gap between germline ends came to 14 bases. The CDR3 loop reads CASETGVGTGELFF. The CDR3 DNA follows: TGTGCCAGCGAAACGGGGGTTGGCACCGGGGAGCTGTTTTTT.

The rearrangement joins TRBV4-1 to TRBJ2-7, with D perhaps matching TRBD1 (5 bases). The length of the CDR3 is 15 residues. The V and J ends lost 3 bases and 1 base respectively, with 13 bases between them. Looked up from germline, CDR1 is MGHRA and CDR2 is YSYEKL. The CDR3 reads CASSQNRRTSYEQYF. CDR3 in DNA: TGCGCCAGCAGCCAGAATAGACGGACATCCTACGAGCAGTACTTC.

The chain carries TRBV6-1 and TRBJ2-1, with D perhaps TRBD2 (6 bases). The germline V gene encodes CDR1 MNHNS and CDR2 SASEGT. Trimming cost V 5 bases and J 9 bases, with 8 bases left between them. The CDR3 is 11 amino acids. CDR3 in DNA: TGTGCCAGCAGTCACGGGGGTGAGCAGTTCTTC. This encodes CASSHGGEQFF.

The CDR3 loop reads CASSLVPGTGDVQPQHF. The CDR3 DNA reads as TGCGCCAGCAGCTTGGTCCCCGGGACAGGGGATGTTCAGCCCCAGCATTTT. The V call is TRBV5-1, the J call TRBJ1-5; 10 bases line up with TRBD1. With 0 bases clipped from V and 6 bases from J, the junction kept 9 bases outside the gene matches. The CDR3 has 17 amino acids. The germline gives CDR1 SGHRS, CDR2 YFSETQ. The variable domain in full, completed from reference TRBV5-1 and TRBJ1-5, reads KAGVTQTPRYLIKTRGQQVTLSCSPISGHRSVSWYQQTPGQGLQFLFEYFSETQRNKGNFPGRFSGRQFSNSRSEMNVSTLELGDSALYLCASSLVPGTGDVQPQHFGDGTRLSIL.

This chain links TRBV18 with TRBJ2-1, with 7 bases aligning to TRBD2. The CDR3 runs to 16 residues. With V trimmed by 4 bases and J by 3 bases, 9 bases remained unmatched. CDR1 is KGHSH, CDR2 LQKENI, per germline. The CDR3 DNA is TGTGCCAGCTCACGGTTGGGCCTAGCGGACTACAATGAGCAGTTCTTC. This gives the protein CASSRLGLADYNEQFF.

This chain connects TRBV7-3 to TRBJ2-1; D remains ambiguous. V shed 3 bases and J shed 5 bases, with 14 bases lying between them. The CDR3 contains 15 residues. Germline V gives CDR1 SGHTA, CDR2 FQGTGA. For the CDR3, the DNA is TGTGCCAGCAGCTTGACTCGCGGCAGTAACAATGAGCAGTTCTTC. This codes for CASSLTRGSNNEQFF. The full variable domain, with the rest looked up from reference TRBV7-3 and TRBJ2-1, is GAGVSQTPSNKVTEKGKYVELRCDPISGHTALYWYRQSLGQGPEFLIYFQGTGAADDSGLPNDRFFAVRPEGSVSTLKIQRTERGDSAVYLCASSLTRGSNNEQFFGPGTRLTVL.

CDR3 protein: CASSLNNRNNEQFF. The CDR3 region has the DNA TGTGCCAGCAGCTTAAATAATAGAAACAATGAGCAGTTCTTC. The V call is TRBV7-3, the J call TRBJ2-1; D not resolved. There are 14 residues in the CDR3. The germline V gene has CDR1 SGHTA and CDR2 FQGTGA. V lost 1 base and J 5 bases, leaving 9 bases between the germline ends.

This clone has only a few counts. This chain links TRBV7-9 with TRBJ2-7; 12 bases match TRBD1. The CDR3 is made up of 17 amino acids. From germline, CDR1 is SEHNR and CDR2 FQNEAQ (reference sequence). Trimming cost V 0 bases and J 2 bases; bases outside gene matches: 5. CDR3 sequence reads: CASSLATGTGGAYEQYF. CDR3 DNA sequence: TGTGCCAGCAGCTTAGCTACCGGGACAGGGGGCGCCTACGAGCAGTACTTC. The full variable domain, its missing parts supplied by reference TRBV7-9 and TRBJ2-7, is DTGVSQNPRHKITKRGQNVTFRCDPISEHNRLYWYRQTLGQGPEFLTYFQNEAQLEKSRLLSDRFSAERPKGSFSTLEIQRTEQGDSAMYLCASSLATGTGGAYEQYFGPGTRLTVT.

The CDR3 here is CASSLVGGAADTQYF. In nucleotides, the CDR3 is TGTGCCAGCAGCTTAGTCGGGGGGGCGGCAGATACGCAGTATTTT. V usage is TRBV7-8 and J usage is TRBJ2-3, with TRBD2 identical over 8 bases. Germline trimming cut 1 base from V and 4 bases from J; bases unmatched to any gene: 4. The germline V gene has CDR1 SGHVS and CDR2 FQNEAQ. This CDR3 is built from 15 residues.

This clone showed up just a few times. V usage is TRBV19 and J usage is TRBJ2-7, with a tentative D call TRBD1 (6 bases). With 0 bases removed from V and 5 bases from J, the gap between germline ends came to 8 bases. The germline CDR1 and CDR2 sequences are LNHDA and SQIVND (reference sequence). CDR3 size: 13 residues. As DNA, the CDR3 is TGTGCCAGTAGTATAGACAGGGGAAACGAGCAGTACTTC. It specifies CASSIDRGNEQYF.